This T cell receptor (beta chain) was documented in a study of circulating and synovial CD4+ cells in juvenile arthritis. The study, taken as a whole, reports: The pathogenic-like versus bulk T cell difference escaped Vbeta family analysis. These repertoires were less diverse than bulk blood CD4 repertoires. T cell genome counts differed by at least an order of magnitude between CPL and CD4 samples.

Assay used: immunoSEQ multiplex PCR; TCRdb lists only in-frame clones, some missing. This table holds about 34,000 clones, around 95% found once. A word on this clone: Its target is unknown.

Samples derive from patients with active juvenile idiopathic arthritis. V was clipped by 0 bases and J by 4 bases, with 19 bases between them. The CDR3 totals 17 residues. Germline values: CDR1 SGHDN, CDR2 FVKESK. The receptor comes from a human donor with juvenile idiopathic arthritis. V is TRBV14 and J is TRBJ2-7; D may be TRBD1 (6 bases). The specimen was CD4+ T cells from blood. CDR3 protein: CASSQDYPHRARYEQYF. CDR3 in DNA: TGTGCCAGCAGCCAAGATTATCCCCACAGGGCGCGGTACGAGCAGTACTTC.